What follows are 23 T cell receptor beta chains derived from one specimen sequenced in a study of blood T cell repertoires in COVID-19 (dated by TCRdb to 2018 to 2020). The library relied on the immunoSEQ multiplex PCR assay. TCRdb obtained this table from immuneACCESS and retained in-frame rearrangements with V and J assigned. These tables miss some clones; where compared with another copy, unresolved V genes account for less than half of the shortfall, and the remainder is unexplained. In this sample the table shows 300,000 or so clones, approximately 87% of which occur a single time. Less than 3.5% of the sample goes to the ten largest clones. The sample was peripheral blood. All receptors derive from a woman aged 25-40 years with COVID-19, enrolled during active disease.

The rearrangement uses TRBV25-1 and TRBJ2-3; D is unclear. The CDR3 spans 14 residues. Germline-derived CDR1 and CDR2 are MGHDK and SYGVNS. V was trimmed by 3 bases and J by 2 bases, leaving 9 bases between them. CDR3 sequence: CASSDISFTDTQYF. The CDR3 DNA is TGTGCCAGCAGTGATATTTCCTTCACAGATACGCAGTATTTT.

This sequence joins TRBV28 and TRBJ2-7, with 7 nucleotides matching TRBD1. Germline values: CDR1 MDHEN, CDR2 SYDVKM. This CDR3 is built from 13 residues. V lost 3 bases to trimming and J lost 3 bases; unmatched junction nucleotides: 2. The CDR3 reads CASSLPGGYEQYF. In nucleotides, the CDR3 is TGTGCCAGCAGTTTGCCAGGGGGCTACGAGCAGTACTTC.

The chain joins TRBV2 to TRBJ1-1; unclear D gene. The germline V gene encodes CDR1 SNHLY and CDR2 FYNNEI. The CDR3 length is 14 residues. Trimming left V 2 bases short and J 1 base short, with 8 bases between. CDR3 loop: CASSEWSGNTEAFF. CDR3 DNA: TGTGCCAGCAGTGAATGGTCGGGGAACACTGAAGCTTTCTTT.

This chain uses TRBV2 with TRBJ1-1; 8 positions agree with TRBD1. The trim removed 4 bases at V and 5 bases at J, leaving 0 bases unmatched. Germline V gene data show CDR1 as SNHLY and CDR2 as FYNNEI. The CDR3 extends over 12 amino acids. The CDR3 nucleotides read TGTGCCAGCAGTGGACAGGGGACTGAAGCTTTCTTT. It codes for CASSGQGTEAFF.

There are a few counts of this clone. The chain recombines TRBV7-9 with TRBJ2-3; no reliable D call. This CDR3 is built from 13 residues. The V gene lost 1 base and the J gene lost 6 bases, with 8 bases spanning the gap. CDR1 and CDR2 from the germline V gene are SEHNR and FQNEAQ (reference sequence). CDR3 in DNA: TGTGCCAGCAGCTTAGGTACCAGGGATACGCAGTATTTT. Translation gives CASSLGTRDTQYF.

V is TRBV11-2 and J is TRBJ2-1, with 11 bases that match TRBD1. CDR3 length equals 14 residues. The V segment lost 7 bases and the J segment 12 bases; nucleotides outside the gene matches: 11. Per the germline V gene, CDR1 is SGHAT and CDR2 is FQNNGV. CDR3 loop: CASIPGQGGDGQFF. The CDR3, as DNA: TGTGCCAGCATCCCGGGACAGGGGGGGGATGGGCAGTTCTTC.

This clone was detected a few times. The chain uses TRBV5-4 and TRBJ2-7; TRBD2 might be the D (6 bases). Trimming took 4 bases from V and 3 from J, leaving 14 bases between them. CDR3 length equals 14 residues. Germline CDR1 reads SGHNT; CDR2 reads YYREEE (reference sequence). The CDR3 nucleotides are TGTGCCAGCAGCACCTCTAGCGTCCGCTACGAGCAGTACTTC. It translates to CASSTSSVRYEQYF.

The chain combines TRBV28 with TRBJ1-1, with TRBD1 as a possible D gene (5 bases). This CDR3 contains 14 residues. CDR1 is MDHEN and CDR2 is SYDVKM in the germline V gene. The germline V and J ends were trimmed by 6 bases and 1 base, with 12 bases remaining between them. Written as DNA, the CDR3 is TGTGCCAGCAGGCGGGACGGGGGGAACACTGAAGCTTTCTTT. It yields the protein CASRRDGGNTEAFF. Full variable domain (remainder filled in from reference TRBV28 and TRBJ1-1): DVKVTQSSRYLVKRTGEKVFLECVQDMDHENMFWYRQDPGLGLRLIYFSYDVKMKEKGDIPEGYSVSREKKERFSLILESASTNQTSMYLCASRRDGGNTEAFFGQGTRLTVV.

The chain employs TRBV7-8 and TRBJ2-7, with D perhaps TRBD1 (5 bases). Germline CDR1 SGHVS, CDR2 FQNEAQ. This CDR3 region has 18 residues. Trimming stripped 1 base from V and 1 base from J, with 20 bases between. The CDR3 protein is CASSLEVGFTGVSYEQYF. The DNA for the CDR3 is TGTGCCAGCAGCTTAGAGGTCGGGTTTACAGGCGTTTCCTACGAGCAGTACTTC.

The genes are TRBV12-3 or TRBV12-4 and TRBJ2-1, with a weak D call TRBD2 (7 bases). The V and J ends lost 1 base and 8 bases respectively, with 9 bases between them. The CDR3 has 13 residues. This CDR3 is CASSLGGGDEQFF. In DNA form, the CDR3 reads TGTGCCAGCAGTTTAGGAGGGGGGGATGAGCAGTTCTTC.

This clone was detected once. V and J are TRBV12-5 and TRBJ2-6; 8 bases are shared with TRBD1. There are 18 residues in the CDR3. Germline values: CDR1 LGHNT, CDR2 FRNRAP. V lost 3 bases and J lost 0; bases outside the gene matches: 7. The CDR3: CASGFQTGEVSGANVLTF. CDR3 DNA: TGTGCTAGTGGTTTCCAGACAGGGGAGGTCTCTGGGGCCAACGTCCTGACTTTC.

The chain combines TRBV5-1 with TRBJ1-1, with D unclear. The length of the CDR3 is 12 residues. V lost 1 base to trimming and J lost 2 bases, with 3 bases between them. CDR1 is SGHRS and CDR2 is YFSETQ in the germline V gene. The CDR3 DNA reads as TGCGCCAGCAGCTTGTTAAACACTGAAGCTTTCTTT. Translated: CASSLLNTEAFF.

The J gene is TRBJ1-3, the V gene TRBV18; no definite D call. V lost 2 bases and J 0 bases, leaving 11 bases between the germline ends. The CDR3 loop spans 16 amino acids. The germline gives CDR1 KGHSH, CDR2 LQKENI. This CDR3 is CASSPFTVSSGNTIYF. The CDR3 DNA is TGTGCCAGCTCACCATTCACAGTCAGCTCTGGAAACACCATATATTTT.

The chain couples TRBV28 to TRBJ1-1, with D perhaps TRBD1 (6 bases). Germline V CDR1 and CDR2: MDHEN, SYDVKM. The CDR3 is 15 amino acids. The ends were cut back, 4 bases at V and 0 bases at J, with 12 bases in the middle. As DNA, the CDR3 is TGTGCCAGCAGTTCGACAGGCGGCATGAACACTGAAGCTTTCTTT. Translating it yields CASSSTGGMNTEAFF.

V gene TRBV5-1 combines with J gene TRBJ2-5, with TRBD2 matching 13 bases. This CDR3 comprises 16 residues. Germline V gene lookup returns CDR1 SGHRS and CDR2 YFSETQ. Trimming removed 4 bases from V and 5 bases from J; junction bases left unmatched: 8. CDR3 sequence (DNA): TGCGCCAGCAGCCTCCGACTAGCGGGAGGAGGGGAGACCCAGTACTTC. As protein: CASSLRLAGGGETQYF.

The rearrangement links TRBV5-1 to TRBJ1-1, with D maybe TRBD1 (5 bases). V lost 2 bases to trimming and J lost 4 bases, with 15 bases between them. Germline-derived CDR1 and CDR2 are SGHRS and YFSETQ. CDR3 size: 15 residues. The CDR3 loop is CASSLLGVIGTEAFF. The CDR3 DNA reads as TGCGCCAGCAGCTTATTAGGGGTTATCGGCACTGAAGCTTTCTTT.

This clone has a single count. The gene calls are TRBV3-1 (or the pseudogene TRBV3-2) and TRBJ2-5; perhaps TRBD2 as D (6 bases). CDR3 length equals 15 residues. CDR1 LGHDT and CDR2 YNNKEL come from the germline V gene (reference sequence). The V and J ends lost 3 bases and 8 bases respectively, with 19 bases between them. The CDR3 loop is CASSQDWVTSRTQYF. The CDR3 DNA reads TGTGCCAGCAGCCAGGATTGGGTGACTAGTAGAACCCAGTACTTC.

The chain has TRBV28 and TRBJ2-5; 7 bases match TRBD1. This CDR3 comprises 15 residues. Trimming took 3 bases from V and 1 from J; bases not matched to a gene: 5. The germline V gene has CDR1 MDHEN and CDR2 SYDVKM. The CDR3 loop is CASSFTRDSQETQYF. DNA for the CDR3: TGTGCCAGCAGTTTTACCCGGGACAGCCAAGAGACCCAGTACTTC. The whole variable domain, filled in from reference TRBV28 and TRBJ2-5, reads DVKVTQSSRYLVKRTGEKVFLECVQDMDHENMFWYRQDPGLGLRLIYFSYDVKMKEKGDIPEGYSVSREKKERFSLILESASTNQTSMYLCASSFTRDSQETQYFGPGTRLLVL.

Comment on this clone: Mismatch with germline at one junction end may stem from a read error. The chain carries TRBV5-1 and TRBJ2-5, with 11 bases identical to TRBD2. CDR1 is SGHRS, CDR2 YFSETQ, per germline. This CDR3 region has 16 residues. Here the CDR3 reads CASRDAGLAVQEAQYF. DNA for the CDR3: TGCGCCAGCAGGGATGCGGGACTAGCGGTCCAAGAGGCCCAGTACTTC. The whole variable domain, remainder taken from reference TRBV5-1 and TRBJ2-5, is KAGVTQTPRYLIKTRGQQVTLSCSPISGHRSVSWYQQTPGQGLQFLFEYFSETQRNKGNFPGRFSGRQFSNSRSEMNVSTLELGDSALYLCASRDAGLAVQEAQYFGPGTRLLVL.

The chain employs TRBV7-3 and TRBJ2-1; weak D call: TRBD1 (7 bases). CDR3 length: 14 amino acids. The ends were cut back, 5 bases at V and 6 bases at J, with 14 bases in the middle. CDR1 SGHTA and CDR2 FQGTGA come from the germline V gene. The CDR3 is CASSPSGGSNEQFF. For the CDR3, the DNA is TGTGCCAGCAGCCCATCAGGGGGGAGCAATGAGCAGTTCTTC.

The V gene is TRBV19, the J gene TRBJ2-1; D may be TRBD2 (6 bases). The germline V gene has CDR1 LNHDA and CDR2 SQIVND (reference sequence). The CDR3 runs to 14 residues. Trimming took 8 bases from V and 3 from J, leaving 14 bases between them. The CDR3 DNA follows: TGTGCCAGTTCTCCTAGCGCTAACTACAATGAGCAGTTCTTC. Protein sequence: CASSPSANYNEQFF.

The rearrangement links TRBV5-6 to TRBJ1-1, with 7 bases identical to TRBD1. Per germline, CDR1 SGHDT and CDR2 YYEEEE. Trimming took 1 base from V and 5 from J; bases not matched to a gene: 8. The CDR3 runs to 15 residues. In DNA, the CDR3 is TGTGCCAGCAGCTTGCTTACAGGGGATTTTACTGAAGCTTTCTTT. The encoded protein is CASSLLTGDFTEAFF.

The rearrangement uses TRBV10-2 and TRBJ2-1; 10 nucleotides match TRBD2. CDR3 length: 14 amino acids. V lost 3 bases and J lost 7; bases outside the gene matches: 3. The V gene's germline CDR1 is WSHSY and CDR2 SAAADI. CDR3 in amino acids: CASSDLAGVNEQFF. The CDR3 DNA reads TGCGCCAGCAGTGATCTAGCGGGAGTGAATGAGCAGTTCTTC.